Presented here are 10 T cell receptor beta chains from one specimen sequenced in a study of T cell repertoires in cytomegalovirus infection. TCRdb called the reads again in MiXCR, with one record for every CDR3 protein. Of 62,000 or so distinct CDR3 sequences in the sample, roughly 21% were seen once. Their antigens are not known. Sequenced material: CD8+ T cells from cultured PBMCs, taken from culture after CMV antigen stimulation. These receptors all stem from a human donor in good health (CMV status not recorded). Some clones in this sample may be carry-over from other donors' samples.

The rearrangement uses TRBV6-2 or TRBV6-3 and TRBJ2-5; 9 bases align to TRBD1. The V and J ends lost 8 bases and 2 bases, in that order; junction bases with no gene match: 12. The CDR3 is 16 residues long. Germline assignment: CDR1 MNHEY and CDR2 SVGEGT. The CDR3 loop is CASASLDRGRQETQYF. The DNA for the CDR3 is TGTGCCAGCGCGTCTTTGGACAGGGGAAGGCAAGAGACCCAGTACTTC.

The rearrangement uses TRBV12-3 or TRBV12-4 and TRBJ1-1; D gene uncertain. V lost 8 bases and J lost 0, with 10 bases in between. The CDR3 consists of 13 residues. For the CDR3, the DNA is TGTGCCAGCCCCAGGAACATGAACACTGAAGCTTTCTTT. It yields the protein CASPRNMNTEAFF.

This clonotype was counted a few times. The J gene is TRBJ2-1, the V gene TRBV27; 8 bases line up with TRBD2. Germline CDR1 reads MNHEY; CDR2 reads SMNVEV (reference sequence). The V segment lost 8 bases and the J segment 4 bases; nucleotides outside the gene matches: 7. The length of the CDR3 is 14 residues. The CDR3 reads CASARGGLYNEQFF. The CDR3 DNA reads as TGTGCCAGCGCTCGCGGGGGGTTATACAATGAGCAGTTCTTC.

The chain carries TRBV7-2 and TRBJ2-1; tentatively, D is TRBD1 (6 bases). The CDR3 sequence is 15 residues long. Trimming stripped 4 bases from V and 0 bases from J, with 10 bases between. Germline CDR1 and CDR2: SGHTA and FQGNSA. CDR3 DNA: TGTGCCAGCAGCTGGACAGACCTCTCCTACAATGAGCAGTTCTTC. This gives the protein CASSWTDLSYNEQFF.

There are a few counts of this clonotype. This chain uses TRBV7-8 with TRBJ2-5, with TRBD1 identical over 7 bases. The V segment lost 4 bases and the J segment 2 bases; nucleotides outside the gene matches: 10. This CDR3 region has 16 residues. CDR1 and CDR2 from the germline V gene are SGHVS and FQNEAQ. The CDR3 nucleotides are TGTGCCAGCAGCTCAACCGGGACAGAACTTCAAGAGACCCAGTACTTC. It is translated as CASSSTGTELQETQYF.

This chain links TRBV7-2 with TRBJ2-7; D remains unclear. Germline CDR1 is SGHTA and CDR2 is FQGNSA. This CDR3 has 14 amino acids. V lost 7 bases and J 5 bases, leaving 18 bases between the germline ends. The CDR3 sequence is CASISGLEGHEQYF. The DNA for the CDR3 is TGTGCCAGCATCTCTGGGCTAGAAGGGCACGAGCAGTACTTC.

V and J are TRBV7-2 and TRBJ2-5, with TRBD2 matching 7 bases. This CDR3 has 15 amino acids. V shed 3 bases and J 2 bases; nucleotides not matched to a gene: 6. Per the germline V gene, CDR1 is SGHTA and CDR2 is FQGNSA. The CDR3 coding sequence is TGTGCCAGCAGCTTCCTCCGGCGGGGGCAAGAGACCCAGTACTTC. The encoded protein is CASSFLRRGQETQYF.

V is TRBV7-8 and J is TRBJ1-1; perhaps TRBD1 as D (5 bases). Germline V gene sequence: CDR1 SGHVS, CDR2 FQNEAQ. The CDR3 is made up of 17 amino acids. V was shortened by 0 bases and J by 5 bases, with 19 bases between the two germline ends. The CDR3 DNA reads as TGTGCCAGCAGCTTAGCAGTTTCGGGGGTGGGGGGAACTGAAGCTTTCTTT. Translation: CASSLAVSGVGGTEAFF.

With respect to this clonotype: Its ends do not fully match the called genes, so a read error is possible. The CDR3 spells CARSYLAGGANTEAFF. The CDR3 nucleotides are TGTGCCCGCAGTTACTTAGCGGGTGGTGCGAACACTGAAGCTTTCTTT. V is TRBV6-5 and J is TRBJ1-1; D uncertain. The CDR3 sequence is 16 residues long. Looked up from germline, CDR1 is MNHEY and CDR2 is SVGAGI.

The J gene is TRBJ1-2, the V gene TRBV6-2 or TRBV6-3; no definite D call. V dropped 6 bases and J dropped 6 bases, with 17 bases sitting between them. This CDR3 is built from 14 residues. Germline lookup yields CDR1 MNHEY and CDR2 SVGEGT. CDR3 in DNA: TGTGCCAGCAGCCCCCGCGGGGATTGGAATGGCTACACCTTC. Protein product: CASSPRGDWNGYTF.